The clone carrying this T cell receptor beta chain has just one count. This record belongs to a study of cytotoxic CD8 clonotypes in ibrutinib-treated CLL. The CDR3 sequence is 17 residues long. Trimming cost V 0 bases and J 4 bases, with 18 bases left between them. Germline V gene data show CDR1 as SGHDT and CDR2 as YYEEEE. The assay was immunoSEQ multiplex PCR, and TCRdb's table has in-frame clones only and misses some. Of over 95,000 clones listed, approximately 58% are singletons. The sample was PBMCs, taken after 24 months of ibrutinib treatment. The source of this sequence is a human donor with chronic lymphocytic leukemia. This chain links TRBV5-6 with TRBJ2-3; D tentatively fits TRBD1 or TRBD2 (6 bases each). The CDR3 is CASSLANRVAVADTQYF. The CDR3 DNA reads as TGTGCCAGCAGCTTGGCAAACAGGGTAGCGGTCGCAGATACGCAGTATTTT.